One TCR beta chain is described in this entry. This entry comes from a study of cytomegalovirus exposure and HLA in healthy donors. PCR was performed using 60 Vbeta and 13 Jbeta primers. The method was immunoSEQ multiplex PCR; TCRdb's version includes in-frame clones alone and lacks a portion of them. The profile shows roughly 200,000 clones, around 81% of them singletons. Sequences were obtained from PBMCs. The clonotype comes from a man aged 30-40 years in good health and CMV-seronegative.

The CDR3 protein is CASSYSGLAGGNEQFF. The CDR3 DNA follows: TGTGCCAGCAGTTACTCGGGACTAGCGGGAGGCAATGAGCAGTTCTTC. The gene calls are TRBV6-6 and TRBJ2-1; 15 nucleotides match TRBD2. J was trimmed by 6 bases and V by 0 bases; bases with no gene match: 0. CDR3 length: 16 residues. Germline V gives CDR1 MNHNY, CDR2 SVGAGI (reference sequence).